This T cell receptor beta chain was sequenced for a study of response to subunit inactivated influenza vaccine. Whole-study results and caveats: The authors put forward the suggestion that each seasonal influenza vaccination may bring in only a limited number of new T cells.

The CDR3 extends over 17 amino acids. Germline V lookup: CDR1 SGHDT, CDR2 YYEEEE. Trimming pared 0 bases from V and 8 bases from J, leaving 21 bases between. This clonotype was found a few times. No antigen is known for it. TCRdb reprocessed the RT-PCR reads with MiXCR, giving one entry per CDR3 protein. The repertoire holds some 500,000 distinct CDR3 sequences, with 25% as singletons. This clonotype was obtained from a man in his forties or fifties who received an inactivated influenza vaccine. Sample: CD4+ T cells sorted from PBMCs, taken 4 to 6 days after vaccination. The V call is TRBV5-6, the J call TRBJ2-1; no clear D. This CDR3 is CASSLGAFKESTYEQFF. In DNA form, the CDR3 reads TGTGCCAGCAGCTTGGGGGCGTTCAAGGAGAGCACATATGAGCAGTTCTTC.